A selection of T cell receptor beta chains follows, all from one sample in a study of blood T cell repertoires in COVID-19. The method was immunoSEQ multiplex PCR; TCRdb's version includes in-frame clones alone and lacks a portion of them. Of 55,000 to 90,000 clones in the sample, around 84% were seen once. The specimen sequenced was peripheral blood. The receptors were sampled from a woman in her seventies with acute or convalescent COVID-19. CDR3s include the opening cysteine and the closing phenylalanine or tryptophan. For some rows the clone size is stated as once, few or many, or as a class when expanded; others skip it.

CDR3aa: CASSWGTIGQETQYF
v_gene: TRBV6-5
abundance: -

CDR3aa: CAWSTEVNQPQHF
v_gene: TRBV30
abundance: few

CDR3aa: CASSINDREQYF
v_gene: TRBV19
abundance: -

CDR3aa: CSATGTSGLSQETQYF
v_gene: TRBV29-1
abundance: -

CDR3aa: CASSLDQGAWETQYF
v_gene: TRBV7-2
abundance: -

CDR3aa: CASSPDRGHNEQYF
v_gene: TRBV7-2
abundance: few

CDR3aa: CASSLAHTEEQFF
v_gene: TRBV7-2
abundance: -

CDR3aa: CASPAYEQYF
v_gene: TRBV10-1
abundance: few

CDR3aa: CASSPSDRTYGYTF
v_gene: TRBV6-6
abundance: -

CDR3aa: CASSISTPAVEKLFF
v_gene: TRBV19
abundance: -

CDR3aa: CASSQIAGISASGGYTF
v_gene: TRBV3-1/TRBV3-2
abundance: -

CDR3aa: CASTPLAANTGELFF
v_gene: TRBV19
abundance: -

CDR3aa: CASSLPGLASTGELFF
v_gene: TRBV9
abundance: medium-sized

CDR3aa: CASSLVWGSEGVETQYF
v_gene: TRBV27
abundance: -

CDR3aa: CASRRETGGVSEQFF
v_gene: TRBV2
abundance: few

CDR3aa: CASAPGENIQYF
v_gene: TRBV7-9
abundance: -

CDR3aa: CASSMVGGTASHSNQPQHF
v_gene: TRBV11-3
abundance: -

CDR3aa: CASSPGTSGDQETQYF
v_gene: TRBV9
abundance: -

CDR3aa: CAISGTGVEKLFF
v_gene: TRBV10-3
abundance: -

CDR3aa: CATHSGGQSTGELFF
v_gene: TRBV24-1
abundance: few

CDR3aa: CASRPGRIDNSPLHF
v_gene: TRBV19
abundance: few

CDR3aa: CASSIRGRDGETQYF
v_gene: TRBV19
abundance: -

CDR3aa: CASSYFIQGFKVNTEAFF
v_gene: TRBV6-2/TRBV6-3
abundance: -

CDR3aa: CASSTSPTGELFF
v_gene: TRBV7-2
abundance: -

CDR3aa: CASSVGGGASTDTQYF
v_gene: TRBV9
abundance: -

CDR3aa: CASRRGPNEKLFF
v_gene: TRBV6-4
abundance: -

CDR3aa: CASSLGTGEGTEAFF
v_gene: TRBV5-1
abundance: -

CDR3aa: CASSVGGTRSYNEQFF
v_gene: TRBV9
abundance: -

CDR3aa: CASIPGTNTGELFF
v_gene: TRBV10-2
abundance: few

CDR3aa: CASSLGGRVQETQYF
v_gene: TRBV5-8
abundance: once

CDR3aa: CATIRGGEQFF
v_gene: TRBV3-1/TRBV3-2
abundance: -

CDR3aa: CATREDRVGTDTQYF
v_gene: TRBV19
abundance: -

CDR3aa: CASTPGRAGETQYF
v_gene: TRBV6-5
abundance: -

CDR3aa: CASSPRLTGTGVTGELFF
v_gene: TRBV9
abundance: -

CDR3aa: CASSHPGSTEAFF
v_gene: TRBV6-5
abundance: -

CDR3aa: CASSQKGRGLGGYTF
v_gene: TRBV5-6
abundance: -

CDR3aa: CASSQGLERTGELFF
v_gene: TRBV4-3
abundance: once

CDR3aa: CASSSRLAGEKETQYF
v_gene: TRBV7-8
abundance: -

CDR3aa: CASSLASGVNEQFF
v_gene: TRBV7-2
abundance: -

CDR3aa: CASILTGGETQYF
v_gene: TRBV12-3/TRBV12-4
abundance: -

CDR3aa: CASSVAPGSSYNEQFF
v_gene: TRBV9
abundance: -

CDR3aa: CASSWVAGEDNEQFF
v_gene: TRBV5-1
abundance: -

CDR3aa: CAARDSNQPQHF
v_gene: TRBV2
abundance: -

CDR3aa: CASSPTGLSYNSPLHF
v_gene: TRBV6-4
abundance: -

CDR3aa: CASGVAGQETQYF
v_gene: TRBV28
abundance: once

CDR3aa: CASSQDHPSGGDQETQYF
v_gene: TRBV3-1/TRBV3-2
abundance: -

CDR3aa: CASNPWGPYEQYF
v_gene: TRBV6-5
abundance: -

CDR3aa: CASSWGQVATQYF
v_gene: TRBV6-5
abundance: once

CDR3aa: CASSEFLGKTSNQPQHF
v_gene: TRBV6-1
abundance: once

CDR3aa: CASSRTGGSPLHF
v_gene: TRBV6-5
abundance: few

CDR3aa: CATSRALLGLAGGQETQYF
v_gene: TRBV15
abundance: -